One sample yielded the 27 T cell receptor beta chains listed below, sequenced in a study of blood T cell repertoires in COVID-19. Assay used: immunoSEQ multiplex PCR; TCRdb lists only in-frame clones, some missing. The sample holds about 140,000 clones; around 85% are singletons and the top ten take about 2.9%. The specimen was peripheral blood. The receptors were sampled from a man aged 45-65 years with acute or convalescent COVID-19.

The J gene is TRBJ2-5, the V gene TRBV7-2, with 7 bases fitting TRBD1. The CDR3 is 15 residues long. V gave up 1 base and J gave up 1 base; unmatched junction bases: 3. The V gene's germline CDR1 is SGHTA and CDR2 FQGNSA. The CDR3 sequence: CASSLVGQVQETQYF. Written as DNA, the CDR3 is TGTGCCAGCAGCTTAGTAGGACAGGTCCAAGAGACCCAGTACTTC.

The chain combines TRBV10-2 with TRBJ1-5, with D unclear. The germline CDR1 and CDR2 sequences are WSHSY and SAAADI. V was clipped by 3 bases and J by 5 bases, with 11 bases between them. The CDR3 sequence is 14 residues long. DNA of the CDR3: TGCGCCAGCAGTGAAATGAACATCCATCAGCCCCAGCATTTT. Protein sequence: CASSEMNIHQPQHF.

The V and J genes are TRBV7-9 and TRBJ2-7; a possible D gene is TRBD1 (6 bases). CDR1 SEHNR and CDR2 FQNEAQ come from the germline V gene (reference sequence). V dropped 1 base and J dropped 3 bases, with 16 bases sitting between them. The CDR3 covers 16 residues. CDR3 DNA sequence: TGTGCCAGCAGCTTAGTTGGAGGACAGACTCACTACGAGCAGTACTTC. It codes for CASSLVGGQTHYEQYF.

The V call is TRBV18, the J call TRBJ2-2; D not certain. Germline values: CDR1 KGHSH, CDR2 LQKENI. Between the trimmed V and J ends, which lost 3 bases and 2 bases, there was a span of 10 bases. This CDR3 is 15 amino acids long. The CDR3 DNA reads TGTGCCAGCTCACCGGTCCAAACTAACACCGGGGAGCTGTTTTTT. Amino acid sequence: CASSPVQTNTGELFF.

This chain connects TRBV7-6 to TRBJ2-7; 7 bases are a match to TRBD1. Germline loops: CDR1 SGHVS, CDR2 FNYEAQ. This CDR3 contains 14 residues. V gave up 3 bases and J gave up 0 bases; unmatched junction bases: 2. CDR3 loop: CASSFYRGSYEQYF. CDR3 bases: TGTGCCAGCAGCTTTTACAGGGGCTCCTACGAGCAGTACTTC.

In its sample, this clone was seen a few times. The CDR3 loop reads CSVVLLREGVQYF. CDR3 DNA sequence: TGCAGCGTTGTGTTATTGCGGGAAGGCGTGCAGTACTTC. V and J are TRBV29-1 and TRBJ2-7, with D perhaps matching TRBD2 (6 bases). This CDR3 has 13 residues. CDR1 is SQVTM, CDR2 ANQGSEA, per germline. V lost 4 bases and J lost 9, with 19 bases in between.

The V and J genes are TRBV12-3 or TRBV12-4 and TRBJ2-2, with D maybe TRBD1 (5 bases). CDR3 length: 12 residues. The V and J ends lost 8 bases and 6 bases respectively, with 10 bases between them. The DNA for the CDR3 is TGTGCCAGCCTTAGCAGGGCCGGGGAGCTGTTTTTT. Translating gives CASLSRAGELFF.

This chain connects TRBV27 to TRBJ2-3, with 8 positions matching TRBD1. The CDR3 is made up of 13 amino acids. Germline V gene sequence: CDR1 MNHEY, CDR2 SMNVEV (reference sequence). Unmatched junction bases numbered 8, after V lost 10 bases and J lost 5 bases. CDR3 nucleotide sequence: TGTGCCACCTGGGACAGGAATGGAGATACGCAGTATTTT. Protein: CATWDRNGDTQYF.

V usage is TRBV7-3 and J usage is TRBJ2-1; 10 nucleotides agree with TRBD2. Germline V gene sequence: CDR1 SGHTA, CDR2 FQGTGA. Unmatched junction bases numbered 1, after V lost 7 bases and J lost 1 base. The length of the CDR3 is 14 residues. CDR3 residues: CASKAGGSYNEQFF. CDR3 DNA sequence: TGTGCCAGCAAAGCGGGGGGGTCCTACAATGAGCAGTTCTTC.

The V call is TRBV5-4, the J call TRBJ2-2; no clear D. The CDR3 is 13 residues long. The germline V and J ends were trimmed by 3 bases and 1 base, with 4 bases remaining between them. Per the germline V gene, CDR1 is SGHNT and CDR2 is YYREEE (reference sequence). CDR3 DNA: TGTGCCAGCAGCTCAGGGAACACCGGGGAGCTGTTTTTT. It is translated as CASSSGNTGELFF. The full variable domain, its missing parts supplied by reference TRBV5-4 and TRBJ2-2, is ETGVTQSPTHLIKTRGQQVTLRCSSQSGHNTVSWYQQALGQGPQFIFQYYREEENGRGNFPPRFSGLQFPNYSSELNVNALELDDSALYLCASSSGNTGELFFGEGSRLTVL.

J is TRBJ2-3 and V is TRBV9, with a weak D call TRBD2 (6 bases). In germline, CDR1 is SGDLS, CDR2 YYNGEE. Trimming cost V 0 bases and J 1 base, with 12 bases left between them. The length of the CDR3 is 16 residues. CDR3: CASSVVSGGGTDTQYF. CDR3 nucleotides: TGTGCCAGCAGCGTAGTTTCCGGGGGAGGCACAGATACGCAGTATTTT.

V and J are TRBV19 and TRBJ2-1, with a tentative D call TRBD2 (6 bases). The CDR3 is 12 amino acids. CDR1 is LNHDA, CDR2 SQIVND, per germline (reference sequence). V was cut by 10 bases and J by 1 base, with 8 bases left in between. CDR3 amino acids: CATRESYNEQFF. CDR3 DNA: TGTGCCACACGGGAGTCCTACAATGAGCAGTTCTTC.

The chain recombines TRBV5-1 with TRBJ1-1; D gene ambiguous. The CDR3 consists of 12 residues. Germline-derived CDR1 and CDR2 are SGHRS and YFSETQ. Trimming cost V 1 base and J 5 bases, with 6 bases left between them. The CDR3 sequence is CASSLLGTEAFF. CDR3 sequence (DNA): TGCGCCAGCAGCTTGCTCGGGACTGAAGCTTTCTTT.

The rearrangement links TRBV5-5 to TRBJ2-1, with 9 nucleotides matching TRBD1. J lost 4 bases, V lost 4 bases, and 18 bases had no gene match. Germline V gene lookup returns CDR1 SGHKS and CDR2 YYEKEE (reference sequence). The CDR3 runs to 19 residues. CDR3 amino acids: CASSLGGVGQGFTYNEQFF. CDR3 coding DNA: TGTGCCAGCAGCCTGGGGGGAGTGGGACAGGGTTTTACTTACAATGAGCAGTTCTTC.

The chain links TRBV27 to TRBJ2-7; TRBD2 matches 10 bases. The CDR3 runs to 14 residues. J gave up 3 bases and V 6 bases, and 5 bases lay outside the gene matches. Germline lookup yields CDR1 MNHEY and CDR2 SMNVEV (reference sequence). Written as DNA, the CDR3 is TGTGCCAGCAGGGCGGGACTAGCGAACTACGAGCAGTACTTC. Residues: CASRAGLANYEQYF.

The chain combines TRBV27 with TRBJ2-6; TRBD1 might be the D (5 bases). Trimming removed 4 bases at V and 0 bases at J, with 7 bases between. Germline-derived CDR1 and CDR2 are MNHEY and SMNVEV (reference sequence). The CDR3 totals 15 residues. CDR3 residues: CASSYQGSGANVLTF. The CDR3 nucleotides read TGTGCCAGCAGTTATCAGGGCTCTGGGGCCAACGTCCTGACTTTC.

The chain couples TRBV19 to TRBJ1-6; no reliable D call. Germline V CDR1 and CDR2: LNHDA, SQIVND (reference sequence). The length of the CDR3 is 13 residues. The V end lost 6 bases, the J end lost 9 bases, and 12 bases lay between the germline ends. In DNA form, the CDR3 reads TGTGCCAGTAGCCCCGCCTTAGTTTCACCCCTCCACTTT. Translated, it gives CASSPALVSPLHF.

The chain couples TRBV7-9 to TRBJ1-2; D may be TRBD1 (6 bases). The CDR3 loop spans 14 amino acids. Trimming cost V 2 bases and J 7 bases, with 14 bases left between them. CDR1 and CDR2 from the germline V gene are SEHNR and FQNEAQ (reference sequence). This CDR3 reads CASSLRDTGSGYTF. CDR3 nucleotides: TGTGCCAGCAGCTTACGGGACACGGGATCTGGCTACACCTTC.

This chain uses TRBV6-5 with TRBJ2-7; tentative D call: TRBD1 (5 bases). CDR3 length: 14 amino acids. V was pared by 0 bases and J by 1 base, with 7 bases between. Germline V gene sequence: CDR1 MNHEY, CDR2 SVGAGI. The CDR3 region is CASSYSGQSYEQYF. As DNA, the CDR3 is TGTGCCAGCAGTTACTCGGGGCAGTCCTACGAGCAGTACTTC.

V usage is TRBV29-1 and J usage is TRBJ2-7; 7 nucleotides agree with TRBD1. There are 13 residues in the CDR3. V lost 6 bases to trimming and J lost 0 bases; unmatched junction nucleotides: 5. Germline V lookup: CDR1 SQVTM, CDR2 ANQGSEA. For the CDR3, the DNA is TGCAGCGTGGAACAGGGGCGCTCCTACGAGCAGTACTTC. This gives the protein CSVEQGRSYEQYF.

The V call is TRBV18, the J call TRBJ2-1, with D unclear. V was cut by 3 bases and J by 0 bases, with 9 bases left in between. CDR3 length: 15 amino acids. Germline CDR1 is KGHSH and CDR2 is LQKENI. The CDR3 protein is CASSPPSSSYNEQFF. In DNA form, the CDR3 reads TGTGCCAGCTCACCTCCCTCGAGCTCCTACAATGAGCAGTTCTTC.

The rearrangement joins TRBV9 to TRBJ2-2; 7 bases are a match to TRBD1. The CDR3 spans 16 residues. CDR1 is SGDLS and CDR2 is YYNGEE in the germline V gene. The J segment lost 3 bases and the V segment lost 1 base, leaving 6 bases of the junction unmatched. The chain's CDR3 is CASSVRTGEYTGELFF. The DNA for the CDR3 is TGTGCCAGCAGCGTACGGACAGGCGAGTACACCGGGGAGCTGTTTTTT.

The chain combines TRBV5-1 with TRBJ1-5; D is possibly TRBD1 (5 bases). The CDR3 extends over 15 amino acids. V was trimmed by 0 bases and J by 5 bases, leaving 12 bases between them. CDR1 SGHRS and CDR2 YFSETQ come from the germline V gene. The CDR3 region is CASSLGDSSYQPQHF. CDR3 coding DNA: TGCGCCAGCAGCTTGGGAGACAGTTCGTATCAGCCCCAGCATTTT.

V is TRBV6-5 and J is TRBJ2-3; tentatively, D is TRBD1 (6 bases). The CDR3 runs to 15 residues. Trimming took 0 bases from V and 6 from J, leaving 13 bases between them. CDR1 MNHEY and CDR2 SVGAGI come from the germline V gene. The chain's CDR3 is CASSYSGTRDDTQYF. Here the CDR3 DNA reads TGTGCCAGCAGTTACTCAGGGACACGGGACGATACGCAGTATTTT.

The V and J genes are TRBV19 and TRBJ2-1; the match to TRBD2 covers 7 bases. CDR1 and CDR2 from the germline V gene are LNHDA and SQIVND (reference sequence). This CDR3 has 16 amino acids. The junction had 9 bases not matched to a gene; V was cut back by 5 bases and J by 2 bases. CDR3 bases: TGTGCCAGTAGTCGTACTAGCGTCCCGCCCTACAATGAGCAGTTCTTC. This encodes CASSRTSVPPYNEQFF.

V and J are TRBV11-2 and TRBJ2-7, with 10 nucleotides matching TRBD1. Germline assignment: CDR1 SGHAT and CDR2 FQNNGV. The CDR3 is made up of 15 amino acids. The trim removed 4 bases at V and 3 bases at J, leaving 6 bases unmatched. CDR3 DNA sequence: TGTGCCAGCAGCTCCCTGGGACAGGGGTTCTACGAGCAGTACTTC. Translating gives CASSSLGQGFYEQYF. Together with reference TRBV11-2 and TRBJ2-7, the CDR3 gives the full variable domain: EAGVAQSPRYKIIEKRQSVAFWCNPISGHATLYWYQQILGQGPKLLIQFQNNGVVDDSQLPKDRFSAERLKGVDSTLKIQPAKLEDSAVYLCASSSLGQGFYEQYFGPGTRLTVT.

This chain uses TRBV16 with TRBJ1-5, with TRBD1 matching 7 bases. The CDR3 totals 13 residues. The V gene end was trimmed by 2 bases and the J gene end by 7 bases; junction bases not matched to a gene: 2. Germline V gene lookup returns CDR1 KGHSY and CDR2 FQNENV. The CDR3 sequence: CASSQRGQQPQHF. CDR3 sequence (DNA): TGTGCCAGCAGCCAAAGGGGGCAACAGCCCCAGCATTTT.